These 32 T cell receptor beta chains came from one sample sequenced in a study of CD8 T cells in ankylosing spondylitis (TCRdb year 2017). The library was produced with 5' RACE. Data came from an Illumina HiSeq 2500. TCRdb's own reprocessing of the public reads used fastp at Q25 and MiXCR and kept productive beta chains. CDR3 protein sequences are deduplicated, and each keeps its most common genes and DNA. This sample lists 200,000 to 250,000 distinct CDR3 sequences; 15% to 20% were detected once. Clones ranked in the top ten supply about two fifths of the sample. Which antigens these TCRs recognize remains unknown. What the research found in general, with its limitations: A TCR beta motif made up of roughly eight highly homologous amino acid variants appeared to be characteristic of blood from ankylosing spondylitis patients.

Sequenced input: blood, either unsorted or a sorted T cell fraction (not recorded which). Receptors originate from a male donor with ankylosing spondylitis.

This clonotype was seen a few times. The V call is TRBV3-1, the J call TRBJ2-7; D tentatively reads TRBD1 or TRBD2 (5 bases each). V gave up 0 bases and J gave up 3 bases, with 15 bases separating them. Germline V gene lookup returns CDR1 LGHDT and CDR2 YNNKEL (reference sequence). The CDR3 runs 16 residues. Here the CDR3 reads CASSQELGTAVYEQYF. Written as DNA, the CDR3 is TGTGCCAGCAGCCAAGAACTAGGGACGGCCGTCTACGAGCAGTACTTC.

The chain carries TRBV12-3 or TRBV12-4 and TRBJ2-5, with D perhaps TRBD2 (5 bases). This CDR3 region has 13 residues. V gave up 4 bases and J gave up 3 bases, with 9 bases separating them. CDR3 bases: TGTGCCAGCAGTTATTCCGGGGAAGAGACCCAGTACTTC. Translation: CASSYSGEETQYF.

This clonotype was observed a few times. The gene calls are TRBV7-9 and TRBJ1-2; 8 bases are a match to TRBD1. CDR1 is SEHNR and CDR2 is FQNEAQ in the germline V gene (reference sequence). The CDR3 runs to 13 residues. The V segment lost 4 bases and the J segment 7 bases; nucleotides outside the gene matches: 5. CDR3 bases: TGTGCCAGCAGCTCCGACAGGGGATTTGGCTACACCTTC. Its protein product is CASSSDRGFGYTF.

This clonotype was recorded many times. V gene TRBV29-1 combines with J gene TRBJ2-1; 16 bases are a match to TRBD2. J was trimmed by 7 bases and V by 3 bases; bases with no gene match: 21. The CDR3 is 21 residues long. Germline V gene sequence: CDR1 SQVTM, CDR2 ANQGSEA. As DNA, the CDR3 is TGCAGCGTTGAGGGCGCCAGAACCGGGACTAGCGGGAGGGCCGAGTATAATGAGCAGTTCTTC. This encodes CSVEGARTGTSGRAEYNEQFF.

This clonotype was seen a few times. The chain carries TRBV6-1 and TRBJ2-1; the match to TRBD1 covers 11 bases. CDR1 MNHNS and CDR2 SASEGT come from the germline V gene. The CDR3 sequence is 15 residues long. V lost 5 bases, J lost 8 bases, and 8 bases stayed unmatched. The CDR3 sequence: CASSLRDRGLDEQFF. The CDR3 coding sequence is TGTGCCAGCAGTCTCCGGGACAGGGGGTTGGATGAGCAGTTCTTC.

The chain recombines TRBV24-1 with TRBJ2-7; D uncertain. This CDR3 is 11 amino acids long. Trimming stripped 2 bases from V and 5 bases from J, with 3 bases between. Looked up from germline, CDR1 is KGHDR and CDR2 is SFDVKD. CDR3 nucleotides: TGTGCCACCAGTGATTCCAACGAGCAGTACTTC. Amino acids: CATSDSNEQYF.

This clonotype came up a few times. The gene calls are TRBV7-9 and TRBJ2-2; the D is unclear. The CDR3 runs to 13 residues. The germline CDR1 and CDR2 sequences are SEHNR and FQNEAQ (reference sequence). Trimming cost V 4 bases and J 5 bases, with 8 bases left between them. CDR3 bases: TGTGCCAGCAGCTCAAGCACTACCGGGGAGCTGTTTTTT. It yields the protein CASSSSTTGELFF.

This clonotype was counted a few times. The rearrangement links TRBV28 to TRBJ2-1; 15 bases map to TRBD2. The junction had 5 bases not matched to a gene; V was cut back by 5 bases and J by 3 bases. Germline CDR1 reads MDHEN; CDR2 reads SYDVKM. CDR3 length: 17 residues. CDR3 residues: CASSGLAGGDYYNEQFF. CDR3 DNA: TGTGCCAGCAGTGGACTAGCGGGAGGGGATTACTACAATGAGCAGTTCTTC. The full variable domain, its missing parts supplied by reference TRBV28 and TRBJ2-1, is DVKVTQSSRYLVKRTGEKVFLECVQDMDHENMFWYRQDPGLGLRLIYFSYDVKMKEKGDIPEGYSVSREKKERFSLILESASTNQTSMYLCASSGLAGGDYYNEQFFGPGTRLTVL.

V gene TRBV7-9 combines with J gene TRBJ1-6; 11 nucleotides agree with TRBD1. V lost 3 bases, J lost 9 bases, and 7 bases stayed unmatched. The germline V gene encodes CDR1 SEHNR and CDR2 FQNEAQ (reference sequence). The CDR3 contains 16 residues. The CDR3 DNA reads as TGTGCCAGCAGCTTCGAGGACAGGGGGCAAGGTTCACCCCTCCACTTT. It translates to CASSFEDRGQGSPLHF. Together with reference TRBV7-9 and TRBJ1-6, the CDR3 gives the full variable domain: DTGVSQNPRHKITKRGQNVTFRCDPISEHNRLYWYRQTLGQGPEFLTYFQNEAQLEKSRLLSDRFSAERPKGSFSTLEIQRTEQGDSAMYLCASSFEDRGQGSPLHFGNGTRLTVT.

J is TRBJ2-1 and V is TRBV27, with TRBD2 matching over 14 bases. With V trimmed by 6 bases and J by 4 bases, 8 bases remained unmatched. The CDR3 contains 17 residues. Germline CDR1 reads MNHEY; CDR2 reads SMNVEV (reference sequence). DNA for the CDR3: TGTGCCAGCAGCTCCGGGACTAGCGGGGGAATTTACAATGAGCAGTTCTTC. Residues: CASSSGTSGGIYNEQFF.

This clonotype was seen ten or more times. The chain joins TRBV29-1 to TRBJ2-1; 11 nucleotides agree with TRBD2. The CDR3 consists of 18 residues. Germline loops: CDR1 SQVTM, CDR2 ANQGSEA. Germline trimming cut 0 bases from V and 9 bases from J; bases unmatched to any gene: 16. CDR3 sequence reads: CSVEELAGGQRSVVEQFF. DNA for the CDR3: TGCAGCGTTGAAGAGTTAGCGGGGGGGCAGCGGTCTGTCGTTGAGCAGTTCTTC.

The chain recombines TRBV5-1 with TRBJ2-4; weak D call: TRBD2 (5 bases). Trimming took 4 bases from V and 8 from J, leaving 10 bases between them. This CDR3 has 12 residues. In germline, CDR1 is SGHRS, CDR2 YFSETQ. CDR3 coding DNA: TGCGCCAGCAGCGGGGAGAATGACATTCAGTACTTC. Amino acid sequence: CASSGENDIQYF.

The chain employs TRBV7-3 and TRBJ2-7; 7 bases agree with TRBD2. Germline CDR1 and CDR2: SGHTA and FQGTGA. The CDR3 extends over 16 amino acids. Unmatched junction bases numbered 13, after V lost 5 bases and J lost 3 bases. The CDR3 DNA sequence: TGTGCCAGCAGCCTTCCCAGAACGGGAGGAAACTACGAGCAGTACTTC. Amino acid sequence: CASSLPRTGGNYEQYF. The full variable domain, completed using reference TRBV7-3 and TRBJ2-7, is GAGVSQTPSNKVTEKGKYVELRCDPISGHTALYWYRQSLGQGPEFLIYFQGTGAADDSGLPNDRFFAVRPEGSVSTLKIQRTERGDSAVYLCASSLPRTGGNYEQYFGPGTRLTVT.

A note on this clonotype: The germline gene is not matched at one end of the junction; a read error may be the cause. V usage is TRBV6-4 and J usage is TRBJ2-1, with D maybe TRBD1 (6 bases). Per the germline V gene, CDR1 is MRHNA and CDR2 is SNTAGT. The CDR3 loop spans 15 amino acids. The CDR3 reads CASTDRTTSYNEQFF. CDR3 DNA sequence: TGTGCCAGCACTGACAGGACGACCTCCTACAATGAGCAGTTCTTC.

The J gene is TRBJ1-2, the V gene TRBV5-1; weak D call: TRBD1 (5 bases). From germline, CDR1 is SGHRS and CDR2 YFSETQ. This CDR3 contains 13 residues. V dropped 2 bases and J dropped 2 bases, with 7 bases sitting between them. CDR3 coding DNA: TGCGCCAGCAGCTTATGGGACAACTATGGCTACACCTTC. Translating gives CASSLWDNYGYTF. The full variable domain, with the rest looked up from reference TRBV5-1 and TRBJ1-2, is KAGVTQTPRYLIKTRGQQVTLSCSPISGHRSVSWYQQTPGQGLQFLFEYFSETQRNKGNFPGRFSGRQFSNSRSEMNVSTLELGDSALYLCASSLWDNYGYTFGSGTRLTVV.

The genes are TRBV9 and TRBJ2-2; D is ambiguous. V lost 2 bases to trimming and J lost 3 bases, with 2 bases between them. The germline gives CDR1 SGDLS, CDR2 YYNGEE. This CDR3 region has 12 residues. The CDR3 reads CASSVYTGELFF. Written as DNA, the CDR3 is TGTGCCAGCAGCGTGTACACCGGGGAGCTGTTTTTT. Drawing the rest from reference TRBV9 and TRBJ2-2, the complete variable domain is DSGVTQTPKHLITATGQRVTLRCSPRSGDLSVYWYQQSLDQGLQFLIQYYNGEERAKGNILERFSAQQFPDLHSELNLSSLELGDSALYFCASSVYTGELFFGEGSRLTVL.

This clonotype has only a few counts. The chain links TRBV30 to TRBJ2-3, with 8 bases matching TRBD2. V was clipped by 5 bases and J by 2 bases; unmatched bases: 9. There are 15 residues in the CDR3. The V gene's germline CDR1 is GTSNPN and CDR2 SVGIG (reference sequence). Here the CDR3 reads CAWGPGLGPTDTQYF. CDR3 coding DNA: TGTGCCTGGGGGCCGGGACTAGGGCCCACAGATACGCAGTATTTT.

The chain recombines TRBV5-1 with TRBJ1-1; TRBD1 might be the D (6 bases). The V and J ends lost 0 bases and 1 base respectively, with 19 bases between them. The CDR3 extends over 18 amino acids. Germline CDR1 and CDR2: SGHRS and YFSETQ. DNA for the CDR3: TGCGCCAGCAGCTTGGTTTTGGGGGCGGACTTAAAGAACACTGAAGCTTTCTTT. Protein sequence: CASSLVLGADLKNTEAFF.

This clonotype was seen repeatedly, ten times or more. This sequence joins TRBV29-1 and TRBJ1-1; TRBD1 is a possible D gene (5 bases). In germline, CDR1 is SQVTM, CDR2 ANQGSEA. Trimming cost V 4 bases and J 0 bases, with 9 bases left between them. The CDR3 spans 13 residues. The CDR3 nucleotides are TGCAGCGTTGTCAGGGAGCTGAACACTGAAGCTTTCTTT. Protein: CSVVRELNTEAFF.

The CDR3 sequence is CASSSLAGVYGANVLTF. The CDR3 DNA sequence: TGTGCCAGCAGTTCCCTAGCGGGAGTATATGGGGCCAACGTCCTGACTTTC. This chain links TRBV12-3 or TRBV12-4 with TRBJ2-6; 10 bases are a match to TRBD2. V dropped 4 bases and J dropped 3; count of bases not matched to a gene: 6. CDR3 length equals 17 residues.

This clonotype was detected ten times or more. V usage is TRBV12-3 or TRBV12-4 and J usage is TRBJ2-2; 11 nucleotides line up with TRBD2. This CDR3 is built from 16 residues. Trimming cost V 5 bases and J 4 bases; bases outside gene matches: 6. In DNA, the CDR3 is TGTGCCAGCAGTGGGACTAGCGGAGCCCCCACCGGGGAGCTGTTTTTT. Protein sequence: CASSGTSGAPTGELFF.

The chain couples TRBV29-1 to TRBJ2-2; the D is unclear. Germline V lookup: CDR1 SQVTM, CDR2 ANQGSEA. Between the trimmed V and J ends, which lost 4 bases and 1 base, there was a span of 4 bases. This CDR3 has 12 residues. The CDR3 protein is CSVVRNTGELFF. In DNA, the CDR3 is TGCAGCGTTGTTAGGAACACCGGGGAGCTGTTTTTT.

This clonotype was picked up many times. The rearrangement joins TRBV12-3 or TRBV12-4 to TRBJ2-1, with D possibly TRBD1 on 6 matching bases. V lost 4 bases, J lost 6 bases, and 16 bases lay in between. The CDR3 is made up of 15 amino acids. The CDR3 bases are TGTGCCAGCAGTTCGGAAGGGGGAGTACTCAATGAGCAGTTCTTC. Amino acid sequence: CASSSEGGVLNEQFF.

V and J are TRBV10-3 and TRBJ2-1; 10 nucleotides align to TRBD2. V lost 2 bases, J lost 7 bases, and 5 bases stayed unmatched. In germline, CDR1 is ENHRY, CDR2 SYGVKD. The CDR3 runs to 15 residues. In DNA, the CDR3 is TGTGCCATCAGTGAGACCCAGCGGGAGGGGAATGAGCAGTTCTTC. Encoded protein: CAISETQREGNEQFF.

A note on this clonotype: With a much larger clone just one base away, this may be a read error. V gene TRBV5-1 combines with J gene TRBJ2-1, with TRBD2 matching 10 bases. This CDR3 has 16 amino acids. Per the germline V gene, CDR1 is SGHRS and CDR2 is YFSETQ. The CDR3 loop is CTSSLLGLATYNEQFF. CDR3 DNA sequence: TGCACCAGCAGCCTACTGGGACTAGCGACGTACAATGAGCAGTTCTTC. The full variable domain, in which reference TRBV5-1 and TRBJ2-1 provide the parts outside the CDR3, is KAGVTQTPRYLIKTRGQQVTLSCSPISGHRSVSWYQQTPGQGLQFLFEYFSETQRNKGNFPGRFSGRQFSNSRSEMNVSTLELGDSALYLCTSSLLGLATYNEQFFGPGTRLTVL.

In DNA, the CDR3 is TGTGCCAGCAGCGCACAGGGACTGCCCCAGCATTTT. Translating it yields CASSAQGLPQHF. The V and J genes are TRBV3-1 and TRBJ1-5; D is possibly TRBD1 (6 bases). V lost 5 bases and J lost 9, with 11 bases in between. The CDR3 length is 12 residues. Germline-derived CDR1 and CDR2 are LGHDT and YNNKEL (reference sequence).

The rearrangement uses TRBV20-1 and TRBJ2-1; weak D call: TRBD1 (5 bases). The CDR3 runs to 12 residues. Trimming shortened V by 5 bases and J by 5 bases, and 10 bases separated the two germline ends. Germline V gene sequence: CDR1 DFQATT, CDR2 SNEGSKA (reference sequence). The CDR3 loop reads CSARTTNNEQFF. The CDR3, as DNA: TGCAGTGCTCGGACAACCAACAATGAGCAGTTCTTC.

The table lists this clonotype with a few counts. The CDR3, as DNA: TGCGCCAGCAGTGAGGTGCAGAACAATGAGCAGTTCTTC. Translation: CASSEVQNNEQFF. The chain uses TRBV10-2 and TRBJ2-1; D is uncertain. Per germline, CDR1 WSHSY and CDR2 SAAADI. The germline V and J ends were trimmed by 2 bases and 5 bases, with 7 bases remaining between them. The CDR3 totals 13 residues.

Only a few counts were recorded for this clonotype. V and J are TRBV5-1 and TRBJ1-1; D is perhaps TRBD1 (6 bases). V lost 6 bases and J lost 7, with 16 bases in between. This CDR3 has 13 amino acids. CDR1 is SGHRS, CDR2 YFSETQ, per germline. CDR3 region: CASTMMGASEAFF. For the CDR3, the DNA is TGCGCCAGCACCATGATGGGGGCTAGTGAAGCTTTCTTT.

This clonotype has ten or more counts. V gene TRBV4-1 combines with J gene TRBJ2-5, with 8 bases lining up with TRBD1. The CDR3 runs 14 residues. Germline V gene data show CDR1 as MGHRA and CDR2 as YSYEKL. Trimming cost V 1 base and J 5 bases; bases outside gene matches: 3. The CDR3 protein is CASSQGQGPETQYF. CDR3 DNA sequence: TGCGCCAGCAGCCAAGGACAGGGGCCGGAGACCCAGTACTTC.

A few counts support this clonotype. CDR3 sequence reads: CASSPRGLAGEETQYF. CDR3 DNA: TGCGCCAGCAGCCCCAGAGGACTAGCGGGGGAAGAGACCCAGTACTTC. The chain uses TRBV4-1 and TRBJ2-5; 13 positions agree with TRBD2. V shed 4 bases, J shed 3 bases, and the junction held 5 bases outside the gene matches. Germline V gene sequence: CDR1 MGHRA, CDR2 YSYEKL. The CDR3 contains 16 residues.

The CDR3 region has the DNA TGTGCCAGCTCGCGCGGGACAGGGAACGCAGATACGCAGTATTTT. Its protein product is CASSRGTGNADTQYF. The rearrangement links TRBV18 to TRBJ2-3; 9 bases line up with TRBD1. The CDR3 length is 15 residues. With 6 bases clipped from V and 4 bases from J, the junction kept 8 bases outside the gene matches. Germline V gives CDR1 KGHSH, CDR2 LQKENI.